A selection of T cell receptor beta chains follows, all from one sample in a study of early T cells in non-severe SARS-CoV-2 infection. TCRdb re-analysed the 5' RACE reads in MiXCR, keeping a single row per CDR3 protein. Among 43,000 or so distinct CDR3 sequences, under 9.5% were seen once, and the ten largest hold more than 7.5%. The sample comprised whole blood. The receptors stem from an adult who was a healthcare worker with PCR-confirmed SARS-CoV-2 infection or an uninfected control (not recorded which). Each CDR3 is given with its conserved first and last residue. A D gene is named only where the DNA matches it firmly. Some rows mark clone size as missing; the rest say once, few, many or name a class of expanded clone.

size: .
D: .
J: TRBJ1-2
V: TRBV5-1
CDR3: CASSLGPVQGYTF
DNA: TGCGCCAGCAGCTTGGGCCCAGTCCAAGGCTACACCTTC

size: few
D: .
J: TRBJ2-3
V: TRBV9
CDR3: CASSVEPFLGGDTQYF
DNA: TGTGCCAGCAGCGTAGAACCATTCTTAGGTGGTGATACGCAGTATTTT

size: .
D: .
J: TRBJ2-3
V: TRBV20-1
CDR3: CSARLENRDTQYF
DNA: TGCAGTGCTAGGCTAGAAAATAGAGATACGCAGTATTTT

size: few
D: TRBD1
J: TRBJ1-3
V: TRBV12-3/TRBV12-4
CDR3: CASSPDRGGNTIYF
DNA: TGTGCCAGCAGCCCCGACAGGGGTGGAAACACCATATATTTT

size: .
D: .
J: TRBJ1-5
V: TRBV20-1
CDR3: CSARESLAQPQHF
DNA: TGCAGTGCTAGGGAGAGTCTGGCTCAGCCCCAGCATTTT

size: many
D: .
J: TRBJ1-1
V: TRBV12-3/TRBV12-4
CDR3: CASTVGGGFTEAFF
DNA: TGTGCCAGCACCGTTGGGGGGGGATTCACTGAAGCTTTCTTT

size: few
D: .
J: TRBJ2-7
V: TRBV20-1
CDR3: CSARGLAPSYEQYF
DNA: TGCAGTGCTAGAGGCCTAGCGCCCTCCTACGAGCAGTACTTC

size: .
D: .
J: TRBJ2-7
V: TRBV11-2
CDR3: CASSLDPGKTYEQYF
DNA: TGTGCCAGCAGCTTAGACCCCGGAAAAACCTACGAGCAGTACTTC

size: .
D: .
J: TRBJ2-7
V: TRBV29-1
CDR3: CSVNGGHYEQYF
DNA: TGCAGCGTTAACGGGGGGCACTACGAGCAGTACTTC

size: few
D: .
J: TRBJ2-2
V: TRBV7-8
CDR3: CASSSGLPSGELFF
DNA: TGTGCCAGCAGCTCTGGGCTTCCATCCGGGGAGCTGTTTTTT

size: .
D: TRBD1
J: TRBJ1-3
V: TRBV28
CDR3: CASSTLDRTTSGNTIYF
DNA: TGTGCCAGCAGTACGCTGGACAGGACAACCTCTGGAAACACCATATATTTT

size: many
D: .
J: TRBJ2-1
V: TRBV6-5
CDR3: CASSYSVKRRYNEQFF
DNA: TGTGCCAGCAGTTACTCGGTTAAGCGGAGATACAATGAGCAGTTCTTC

size: .
D: .
J: TRBJ2-1
V: TRBV18
CDR3: CASSRGVVENEQFF
DNA: TGTGCCAGCTCACGCGGTGTGGTGGAGAATGAGCAGTTCTTC

size: many
D: .
J: TRBJ2-2
V: TRBV11-2
CDR3: CASRSSTGELFF
DNA: TGTGCCAGCAGATCTAGCACCGGGGAGCTGTTTTTT

size: few
D: TRBD1
J: TRBJ2-1
V: TRBV4-1
CDR3: CASSPDRGPYNEQFF
DNA: TGCGCCAGCAGCCCCGACAGGGGGCCCTACAATGAGCAGTTCTTC

size: .
D: .
J: TRBJ2-7
V: TRBV29-1
CDR3: CSVVPSQARAFGYEQYF
DNA: TGCAGCGTTGTACCTTCACAAGCCAGGGCGTTCGGCTACGAGCAGTACTTC

size: many
D: .
J: TRBJ2-7
V: TRBV20-1
CDR3: CSALDSPYEQYF
DNA: TGCAGTGCTTTAGACAGCCCCTACGAGCAGTACTTC

size: many
D: TRBD2
J: TRBJ2-1
V: TRBV19
CDR3: CASSQTSGWSSYNEQFF
DNA: TGTGCCAGTAGTCAGACTAGCGGGTGGAGCTCCTACAATGAGCAGTTCTTC

size: medium-sized
D: .
J: TRBJ1-5
V: TRBV6-2/TRBV6-3
CDR3: CASSLMGDNQPQHF
DNA: TGTGCCAGCAGTTTAATGGGGGACAATCAGCCCCAGCATTTT

size: .
D: .
J: TRBJ1-6
V: TRBV12-3/TRBV12-4
CDR3: CASRTDDYSPLHF
DNA: TGTGCCAGCAGGACCGATGATTATTCACCCCTCCACTTT

size: .
D: TRBD1
J: TRBJ2-3
V: TRBV24-1
CDR3: CATSDPDRGPRTDTQYF
DNA: TGTGCCACCAGTGACCCTGACAGGGGCCCTCGCACAGATACGCAGTATTTT

size: .
D: .
J: TRBJ2-7
V: TRBV28
CDR3: CASSLTGTNYEQYF
DNA: TGTGCCAGCAGTCTCACAGGGACCAACTACGAGCAGTACTTC

size: .
D: TRBD1
J: TRBJ1-2
V: TRBV4-3
CDR3: CASSQAPIGQGAVYGYTF
DNA: TGCGCCAGCAGCCAAGCCCCTATAGGACAGGGGGCGGTTTATGGCTACACCTTC

size: few
D: .
J: TRBJ2-5
V: TRBV29-1
CDR3: CSVYSGAGETQYF
DNA: TGCAGCGTTTATTCAGGGGCTGGAGAGACCCAGTACTTC

size: many
D: .
J: TRBJ1-6
V: TRBV20-1
CDR3: CSARVSYNSPLHF
DNA: TGCAGTGCTAGGGTCTCCTATAATTCACCCCTCCACTTT

size: .
D: .
J: TRBJ1-1
V: TRBV20-1
CDR3: CSARPPSGFDAVTTEAFF
DNA: TGCAGTGCTAGACCCCCGAGTGGTTTTGATGCAGTGACCACTGAAGCTTTCTTT

size: few
D: TRBD1
J: TRBJ2-7
V: TRBV7-2
CDR3: CASSPSSGQSYEQYF
DNA: TGTGCCAGCAGCCCCTCGTCGGGACAGTCCTACGAGCAGTACTTC

size: few
D: TRBD2
J: TRBJ2-5
V: TRBV5-1
CDR3: CASSSRTSGIQETQYF
DNA: TGCGCCAGCAGCTCCCGGACTAGCGGCATCCAAGAGACCCAGTACTTC

size: few
D: .
J: TRBJ2-3
V: TRBV27
CDR3: CASSVPSTDTQYF
DNA: TGTGCCAGCAGTGTTCCTAGCACAGATACGCAGTATTTT

size: many
D: .
J: TRBJ1-5
V: TRBV20-1
CDR3: CSAREQIGQPQHF
DNA: TGCAGTGCTAGAGAGCAGATAGGTCAGCCCCAGCATTTT

size: many
D: .
J: TRBJ2-3
V: TRBV9
CDR3: CASSVSSGGSDTQYF
DNA: TGTGCCAGCAGCGTAAGCTCCGGGGGCTCGGATACGCAGTATTTT

size: .
D: TRBD2
J: TRBJ2-1
V: TRBV27
CDR3: CASSLPSGSYNEQFF
DNA: TGTGCCAGCAGTTTACCTAGCGGTTCCTACAATGAGCAGTTCTTC

size: .
D: TRBD1
J: TRBJ2-7
V: TRBV2
CDR3: CASSEVTGTVSYEQYF
DNA: TGTGCCAGCAGTGAAGTAACCGGGACAGTCTCCTACGAGCAGTACTTC

size: few
D: .
J: TRBJ1-4
V: TRBV20-1
CDR3: CSAPDGRTTNEKLFF
DNA: TGCAGTGCCCCGGACGGACGAACAACTAATGAAAAACTGTTTTTT

size: .
D: .
J: TRBJ1-1
V: TRBV20-1
CDR3: CSALLMNTEAFF
DNA: TGCAGTGCCCTCCTTATGAACACTGAAGCTTTCTTT

size: many
D: .
J: TRBJ2-7
V: TRBV20-1
CDR3: CSARVAPSAYEQYF
DNA: TGCAGTGCTAGAGTCGCTCCCTCCGCCTACGAGCAGTACTTC

size: .
D: TRBD2
J: TRBJ2-7
V: TRBV28
CDR3: CASSLPSGRRGEQYF
DNA: TGTGCCAGCAGTTTACCCTCCGGGAGGCGGGGCGAGCAGTACTTC

size: many
D: .
J: TRBJ1-6
V: TRBV20-1
CDR3: CSARAHREDAYSPLHF
DNA: TGCAGTGCTAGAGCCCACAGGGAGGATGCTTATTCACCCCTCCACTTT

size: many
D: .
J: TRBJ2-1
V: TRBV29-1
CDR3: CSVEDFRPEQFF
DNA: TGCAGCGTTGAAGATTTTCGTCCTGAGCAGTTCTTC

size: few
D: TRBD1
J: TRBJ1-1
V: TRBV12-3/TRBV12-4
CDR3: CASSLRTGGRGAFF
DNA: TGTGCCAGCAGTTTAAGGACAGGGGGTCGAGGAGCTTTCTTT

size: many
D: .
J: TRBJ1-1
V: TRBV28
CDR3: CASSFWERGNTEAFF
DNA: TGTGCCAGCAGTTTTTGGGAGAGGGGGAACACTGAAGCTTTCTTT

size: .
D: .
J: TRBJ1-5
V: TRBV3-2
CDR3: CASSQTGQTFSNQPQHF
DNA: TGTGCCAGCAGCCAAACGGGACAAACTTTTAGCAATCAGCCCCAGCATTTT

size: many
D: TRBD2
J: TRBJ2-2
V: TRBV20-1
CDR3: CSARDGEGRDTGELFF
DNA: TGCAGTGCTAGAGATGGGGAGGGTCGGGACACCGGGGAGCTGTTTTTT

size: few
D: TRBD2
J: TRBJ2-7
V: TRBV3-1
CDR3: CASSPRWGLVGHEQYF
DNA: TGTGCCAGCAGCCCAAGGTGGGGACTAGTTGGACACGAGCAGTACTTC

size: few
D: .
J: TRBJ1-2
V: TRBV9
CDR3: CASSAQRLSYGYTF
DNA: TGTGCCAGCAGCGCCCAGAGGCTTAGCTATGGCTACACCTTC

size: few
D: TRBD2
J: TRBJ2-7
V: TRBV7-3
CDR3: CASSWRTSGESYEQYF
DNA: TGTGCCAGCAGCTGGAGGACTAGCGGGGAGTCCTACGAGCAGTACTTC

size: few
D: .
J: TRBJ2-7
V: TRBV29-1
CDR3: CSAEVGSSYEQYF
DNA: TGCAGCGCCGAGGTAGGGAGCTCCTACGAGCAGTACTTC

size: medium-sized
D: .
J: TRBJ2-3
V: TRBV12-3/TRBV12-4
CDR3: CASSPSTDTQYF
DNA: TGTGCCAGCAGCCCTAGCACAGATACGCAGTATTTT

size: many
D: .
J: TRBJ2-5
V: TRBV10-3
CDR3: CAIKESGGQETQYF
DNA: TGTGCCATCAAAGAAAGTGGGGGGCAAGAGACCCAGTACTTC

size: many
D: .
J: TRBJ1-4
V: TRBV5-1
CDR3: CASSGLGASSATNEKLFF
DNA: TGCGCCAGCAGCGGGTTGGGAGCGAGTAGCGCAACTAATGAAAAACTGTTTTTT

size: many
D: TRBD2
J: TRBJ2-1
V: TRBV7-6
CDR3: CASTLQAGPYNEQFF
DNA: TGTGCCAGCACCCTTCAAGCGGGGCCCTACAATGAGCAGTTCTTC

size: .
D: TRBD2
J: TRBJ2-1
V: TRBV7-8
CDR3: CASSLVPQGLGYNEQFF
DNA: TGTGCCAGCAGCTTAGTCCCCCAAGGACTAGGTTACAATGAGCAGTTCTTC

size: many
D: .
J: TRBJ1-5
V: TRBV30
CDR3: CAWSPDGGWGNQPQHF
DNA: TGTGCCTGGAGTCCCGACGGGGGTTGGGGGAACCAGCCCCAGCATTTT